This TCR beta chain was captured in a study of shared clonotypes between healthy human individuals. Study-wide context: The people who gave samples were a couple of women and three men aged 18 to 49.

Notes on this clone: Its antigen is not identified. A read error may explain this, as a much larger clone is one base away. This sample also contains other DNA sequences that code for the same CDR3.

Unsorted PBMC replicate PCRs drew on roughly 300 ng DNA, representing around 30,000 T cell genomes. TCRdb's table, derived via immunoSEQ multiplex PCR, lists solely in-frame clones and lacks some. The sample consists of around 500,000 clones, about 80% of them appearing once. Study-wide findings and caveats: The study sampled only blood, and tissue repertoires likely differ. Genetic and exposure-history diversity was limited by the small donor number.

Germline V gene lookup returns CDR1 LGHNT and CDR2 FRNRAP. The CDR3 runs to 16 residues. This TCR was sampled from a woman aged 40 to 50 in good health. Some clones in this sample may be carry-over from other donors' samples. The chain has TRBV12-5 and TRBJ1-1; D is uncertain. What was sequenced was PBMCs. The CDR3 protein is CASGLVVAPRNTEAFF. For the CDR3, the DNA is TGTGCTAGTGGTTTGGTCGTAGCCCCAAGGAACACTGAAGCTTTCTTC.